This record covers a single T cell receptor (beta chain). Its specificity is not known. The entry originates in a study of T cells in localized non-small cell lung cancer. Study findings and constraints: Across samples, adjacent lung featured a median roughly 62 of the top 100 tumor clones.

The CDR3 contains 16 residues. Germline CDR1 GTSNPN, CDR2 SVGIG (reference sequence). Trimming removed 3 bases from V and 2 bases from J, with 17 bases in between. Assay used: immunoSEQ multiplex PCR; TCRdb lists only in-frame clones, some missing. The sample lists some 80,000 clones, about 83% occurring once. The specimen comprised peripheral blood, sampled before any cancer treatment. The clonotype originates from a man aged 35 to 69 with stage I lung adenocarcinoma. The chain uses TRBV30 and TRBJ1-3; D unclear. This chain's CDR3 is CAWSAPGVSTGNTIYF. In DNA, the CDR3 is TGTGCCTGGAGCGCCCCCGGGGTCAGCACTGGAAACACCATATATTTT.